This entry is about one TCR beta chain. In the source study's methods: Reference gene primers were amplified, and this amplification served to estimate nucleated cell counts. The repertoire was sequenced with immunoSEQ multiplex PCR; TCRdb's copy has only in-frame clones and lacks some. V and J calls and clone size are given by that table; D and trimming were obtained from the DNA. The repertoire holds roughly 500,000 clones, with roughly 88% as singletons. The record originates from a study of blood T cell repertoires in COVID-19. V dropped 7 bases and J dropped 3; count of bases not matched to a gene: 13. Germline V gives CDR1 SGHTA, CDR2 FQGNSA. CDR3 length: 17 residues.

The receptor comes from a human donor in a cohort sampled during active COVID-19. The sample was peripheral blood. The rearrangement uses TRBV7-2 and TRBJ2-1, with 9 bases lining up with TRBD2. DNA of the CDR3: TGTGCCAGCATCATTACCGGGGGAGCGGGAGGCTACAATGAGCAGTTCTTC. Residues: CASIITGGAGGYNEQFF.